The 15 T cell receptor beta chains below were found in one sample sequenced in a study of cytomegalovirus exposure and HLA in healthy donors. The PCR was carried out with 60 Vbeta primers and 13 Jbeta primers. TCRdb's table, derived via immunoSEQ multiplex PCR, lists solely in-frame clones and lacks some. The table has about 150,000 clones, approximately 84% seen once. Sequencing was performed on PBMCs. The receptor source for this set is a boy aged 2 to 10 in good health and CMV-seronegative.

This chain links TRBV10-2 with TRBJ2-3; 10 nucleotides align to TRBD2. Germline CDR1 WSHSY, CDR2 SAAADI. This CDR3 comprises 14 residues. V trimming: 4 bases; J trimming: 6 bases; junction bases outside the gene matches: 4. This chain's CDR3 is CASSGLAGADTQYF. CDR3 DNA: TGCGCCAGCAGTGGGCTAGCGGGAGCCGATACGCAGTATTTT.

The V call is TRBV4-1, the J call TRBJ2-7; 8 bases fit TRBD2. V shed 2 bases, J shed 6 bases, and the junction held 15 bases outside the gene matches. The CDR3 is 17 residues long. Per the germline V gene, CDR1 is MGHRA and CDR2 is YSYEKL. CDR3 protein: CASSQRPGLVVSREQYF. As DNA, the CDR3 is TGCGCCAGCAGCCAACGACCGGGACTAGTGGTATCCCGCGAGCAGTACTTC.

The chain combines TRBV5-1 with TRBJ2-2; 9 bases agree with TRBD2. The V and J ends lost 2 bases and 5 bases, in that order; junction bases with no gene match: 4. The CDR3 covers 15 residues. Germline V lookup: CDR1 SGHRS, CDR2 YFSETQ. Here the CDR3 reads CASSFSGSDTGELFF. As DNA, the CDR3 is TGCGCCAGCAGCTTTAGCGGGAGTGATACCGGGGAGCTGTTTTTT.

The chain joins TRBV10-3 to TRBJ2-1, with D possibly being TRBD2 (6 bases). Per germline, CDR1 ENHRY and CDR2 SYGVKD. The V and J ends lost 8 bases and 14 bases respectively, with 16 bases between them. The CDR3 sequence is 11 residues long. CDR3 in amino acids: CAIGTGTYKFF. CDR3 nucleotides: TGTGCCATCGGCACCGGGACTTATAAGTTCTTC.

A single count supports this clone. V is TRBV25-1 and J is TRBJ2-2, with D possibly matching TRBD2 (5 bases). Germline CDR1 reads MGHDK; CDR2 reads SYGVNS. CDR3 length: 11 residues. CDR3 DNA sequence: TGTGCTGCGGAGGACACCGGGGAGCTGTTTTTT. Translated: CAAEDTGELFF.

This clone turned up a few times. This chain joins TRBV4-2 and TRBJ2-3; 10 bases map to TRBD2. CDR3 length: 17 residues. The V and J ends lost 4 bases and 5 bases, in that order; junction bases with no gene match: 12. Germline CDR1 is LGHNA and CDR2 is YNFKEQ. DNA of the CDR3: TGTGCCAGCAGCCGCCCCACTAGCGGGAACCCTGTAGATACGCAGTATTTT. It is translated as CASSRPTSGNPVDTQYF.

This chain joins TRBV28 and TRBJ1-4; D call uncertain. Between the trimmed V and J ends, which lost 6 bases and 0 bases, there was a span of 8 bases. This CDR3 comprises 14 residues. Germline assignment: CDR1 MDHEN and CDR2 SYDVKM. CDR3 nucleotide sequence: TGTGCCAGCAGCCGAGTTGCAACTAATGAAAAACTGTTTTTT. Translating it yields CASSRVATNEKLFF.

The J gene is TRBJ2-2, the V gene TRBV25-1, with 7 positions matching TRBD2. In germline, CDR1 is MGHDK, CDR2 SYGVNS. With 4 bases clipped from V and 4 bases from J, the junction kept 9 bases outside the gene matches. The CDR3 is 16 amino acids. The chain's CDR3 is CASSGLRREFTGELFF. The CDR3 DNA reads TGTGCCAGCAGTGGACTTAGGCGGGAGTTCACCGGGGAGCTGTTTTTT.

This sequence joins TRBV19 and TRBJ2-7, with 9 bases aligning to TRBD1. The germline V gene has CDR1 LNHDA and CDR2 SQIVND (reference sequence). The CDR3 is made up of 19 amino acids. Trimming cost V 5 bases and J 4 bases; bases outside gene matches: 21. CDR3 residues: CASSRKPGTGTIPPYEQYF. CDR3 bases: TGTGCCAGTAGTCGTAAACCCGGGACAGGGACAATACCTCCTTACGAGCAGTACTTC.

Regarding this clone: This specimen includes other DNA sequences encoding the same CDR3. The chain recombines TRBV5-1 with TRBJ2-1; 8 nucleotides agree with TRBD1. In germline, CDR1 is SGHRS, CDR2 YFSETQ. The J segment lost 0 bases and the V segment lost 0 bases, leaving 2 bases of the junction unmatched. The CDR3 extends over 16 amino acids. The CDR3 loop is CASSLAGQGSYNEQFF. The DNA of the CDR3 is TGCGCCAGCAGCTTGGCAGGACAGGGCTCCTACAATGAGCAGTTCTTC.

V gene TRBV6-5 combines with J gene TRBJ2-2; 11 positions agree with TRBD1. CDR3 size: 16 residues. Germline values: CDR1 MNHEY, CDR2 SVGAGI. J was trimmed by 4 bases and V by 3 bases; bases with no gene match: 4. The CDR3 DNA follows: TGTGCCAGCAGTTATGGGGACAGGGGGGGCACCGGGGAGCTGTTTTTT. Translation: CASSYGDRGGTGELFF.

The chain couples TRBV5-1 to TRBJ2-3; TRBD2 might be the D (5 bases). V was clipped by 0 bases and J by 1 base, with 12 bases between them. This CDR3 contains 16 residues. Looked up from germline, CDR1 is SGHRS and CDR2 is YFSETQ. The CDR3 protein is CASSLGTLRRTDTQYF. In DNA form, the CDR3 reads TGCGCCAGCAGCTTGGGGACTCTACGGCGCACAGATACGCAGTATTTT.

The rearrangement joins TRBV18 to TRBJ1-3, with TRBD1 identical over 9 bases. Germline CDR1 is KGHSH and CDR2 is LQKENI. V dropped 3 bases and J dropped 9; count of bases not matched to a gene: 6. The CDR3 totals 14 residues. Here the CDR3 DNA reads TGTGCCAGCTCACCCGCGGACAGGGGCGGCACCATATATTTT. Translating it yields CASSPADRGGTIYF. Filled out from reference TRBV18 and TRBJ1-3, the complete variable domain reads NAGVMQNPRHLVRRRGQEARLRCSPMKGHSHVYWYRQLPEEGLKFMVYLQKENIIDESGMPKERFSAEFPKEGPSILRIQQVVRGDSAAYFCASSPADRGGTIYFGEGSWLTVV.

The rearrangement uses TRBV5-1 and TRBJ2-4; 9 positions match TRBD1. Germline V gene sequence: CDR1 SGHRS, CDR2 YFSETQ. CDR3 size: 16 residues. The junction had 9 bases not matched to a gene; V was cut back by 0 bases and J by 8 bases. The CDR3 nucleotides read TGCGCCAGCAGCTTGGGCGGGACAGGGCCCATTTACATTCAGTACTTC. It specifies CASSLGGTGPIYIQYF. Full variable domain (outside the CDR3, taken from reference TRBV5-1 and TRBJ2-4): KAGVTQTPRYLIKTRGQQVTLSCSPISGHRSVSWYQQTPGQGLQFLFEYFSETQRNKGNFPGRFSGRQFSNSRSEMNVSTLELGDSALYLCASSLGGTGPIYIQYFGAGTRLSVL.

Written as DNA, the CDR3 is TGCGCCAGCAGCTCGGACCACGGGAGAGGCTACGAGCAGTACTTC. Translating gives CASSSDHGRGYEQYF. V and J are TRBV5-1 and TRBJ2-5; TRBD2 might be the D (6 bases). The J call may be faulty, since TRBJ2-7 better matches the DNA end. Germline CDR1 and CDR2: SGHRS and YFSETQ. The CDR3 has 15 amino acids.